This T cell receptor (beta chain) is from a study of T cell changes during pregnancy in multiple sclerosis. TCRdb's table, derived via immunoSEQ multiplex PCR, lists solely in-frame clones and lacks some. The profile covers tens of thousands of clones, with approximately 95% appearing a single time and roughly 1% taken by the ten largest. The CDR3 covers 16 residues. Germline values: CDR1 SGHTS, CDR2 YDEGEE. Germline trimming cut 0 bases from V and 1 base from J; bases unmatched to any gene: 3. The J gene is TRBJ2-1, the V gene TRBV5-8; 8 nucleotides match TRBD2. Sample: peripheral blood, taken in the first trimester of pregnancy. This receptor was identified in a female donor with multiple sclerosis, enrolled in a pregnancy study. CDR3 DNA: TGTGCCAGCAGCTTGGCAGTAGCGGGATCCTACAATGAGCAGTTCTTC. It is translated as CASSLAVAGSYNEQFF.